This T cell receptor beta chain was captured in a study of Ad26.COV2.S vaccination and SARS-CoV-2 variants. Study outcomes and limitations: Once vaccination had occurred, spike-specific CD8+ and CD4+ T cell responses reportedly showed substantial breadth. Vaccinees displayed broader spike-specific TCR repertoires than placebo recipients. TCR breadth and depth estimates may have understated total T cell responses.

TCRdb keeps only in-frame clones here, not all; method: immunoSEQ multiplex PCR. The repertoire holds roughly 140,000 clones, with about nine tenths as singletons. As concerns this clone: No antigen is known for it.

Germline loops: CDR1 MNHEY, CDR2 SVGEGT. The CDR3 has 13 amino acids. The V end lost 5 bases, the J end lost 7 bases, and 14 bases lay between the germline ends. The sequenced sample was peripheral blood, obtained after recovery from COVID-19. The receptor was isolated from a human donor who had recovered from COVID-19. This chain links TRBV6-2 or TRBV6-3 with TRBJ1-2; tentative D call: TRBD1 (6 bases). DNA for the CDR3: TGTGCCAGCAGTCCCGGGGGCAAGAGTGGCTACACCTTC. This sequence encodes CASSPGGKSGYTF.